Listed below are T cell receptor beta chains from one sample, sequenced in a study of blood T cell repertoires in COVID-19. Assay: immunoSEQ multiplex PCR; the TCRdb copy retains only in-frame clones and omits some. The sample lists about 230,000 clones, over 75% occurring once. The sample was peripheral blood. These receptors were taken from a man aged 45-60 years with COVID-19, enrolled during active disease. Both conserved end residues are part of each CDR3. Fields, in order: V gene, J gene, CDR3 protein.

TRBV5-4	TRBJ2-7	CASSYGHSEQYF
TRBV6-2/TRBV6-3	TRBJ2-5	CASSYADRGRETQYF
TRBV3-1/TRBV3-2	TRBJ2-1	CASSLPTSGSRGEQFF
TRBV27	TRBJ1-2	CASSSGRAGGYTF
TRBV29-1	TRBJ1-2	CSAVQGTDYGYTF
TRBV29-1	TRBJ2-3	CSVALLAQYTDTQYF
TRBV3-1/TRBV3-2	TRBJ1-2	CASSQQGNYGYTF
TRBV7-3	TRBJ1-1	CASSLVPGGTEAFF
TRBV5-6	TRBJ2-3	CASSELGGGTDTQYF
TRBV4-1	TRBJ2-2	CASSQPGQGGTGELFF
TRBV6-5	TRBJ2-1	CASSYQAGTGGNEQFF
TRBV9	TRBJ1-3	CASSALDSSGNTIYF
TRBV7-3	TRBJ2-7	CASSLAGGVYEQYF